These T cell receptor beta chains were read from a single sample in a study of CD8+CD57+ T cells in acquired aplastic anemia. Via MiXCR, TCRdb re-called the reads, giving one row per CDR3 protein. Of around 130,000 distinct CDR3 sequences in the sample, under 60% are singletons; the top ten hold approximately 28%. Sample: sorted CD4+, CD8+, or CD8+CD57+ T cells (not recorded which) from PBMCs. The receptors derive from a human donor with aplastic anemia. Each CDR3 is given with its conserved first and last residue. A D gene is named only where the DNA matches it firmly. Part of the rows lack a size; the others show once, few, many or a class for expanded clones.

>TRBV29-1|NA|TRBJ2-2|TRBD2
TGCAGCGGGGGGGGAGGCAGAGGGACCGGGGAGCTGTTTTTT
CSGGGGRGTGELFF
>TRBV19|NA|TRBJ1-6|NA
TGTGCCAGTAGTATGGGGAGCTCCTATAATTCACCCCTCCACTTT
CASSMGSSYNSPLHF
>TRBV25-1|NA|TRBJ1-4|NA
TGTGCCAGCAGTGACCCTCGCCTCCCCCAAAAACTGTTTTTT
CASSDPRLPQKLFF
>TRBV7-9|NA|TRBJ2-5|NA
TGTGCCAGCAGCTTAATGGGGGGTACTCAAGAGACCCAGTACTTC
CASSLMGGTQETQYF
>TRBV29-1|NA|TRBJ2-7|NA
TGCAGCGGGACGGGCACCTACGAGCAGTACTTC
CSGTGTYEQYF
>TRBV2|NA|TRBJ1-2|NA
TGTGCCAGCACCGAGGGGCCAGGGAATGGAAACTATGGCTACACCTTC
CASTEGPGNGNYGYTF
>TRBV20-1|once|TRBJ1-5|TRBD1
TGCAGTGCTACGCGGACAGGGACCCAGCCCCAGCATTTT
CSATRTGTQPQHF
>TRBV27|NA|TRBJ2-1|NA
TGTGCCAGCAGTGGCAGGGGGGGCTACAATGAGCAGTTCTTC
CASSGRGGYNEQFF
>TRBV5-1|NA|TRBJ2-7|TRBD2
TGCGCCAGCAGCTCGTATAAAGCGGGGGGGACCTACGAGCAGTACTTC
CASSSYKAGGTYEQYF
>TRBV7-2|NA|TRBJ2-7|NA
TGTGCCAGCAGGTTGGGGGGCGGATACGAGCAGTACTTC
CASRLGGGYEQYF
>TRBV6-1|many|TRBJ2-7|TRBD1
TGTGCCAGCAGTGCGGGACAGAGGGGCGAGCAGTACTTC
CASSAGQRGEQYF
>TRBV24-1|few|TRBJ2-5|TRBD2
TGTGCCACCAGTGACCCCGGGAGGGAGACACAAGAGACCCAGTACTTC
CATSDPGRETQETQYF
>TRBV19|NA|TRBJ2-7|NA
TGTGCCAGTAGTATTAGGCAGGCCTACGAGCAGTACTTC
CASSIRQAYEQYF
>TRBV2|NA|TRBJ2-5|NA
TGTGCCAGCAGTGCTGCCGGGTCTCCTAGCGAGACCCAGTACTTC
CASSAAGSPSETQYF
>TRBV7-2|NA|TRBJ2-5|NA
TGTGCCATGCGGAGTCAAGGGACCCAGTACTTC
CAMRSQGTQYF
>TRBV12-3/TRBV12-4|once|TRBJ1-2|TRBD1
TGTGCCAGCAGGCCCCTGACAGGGGACCCAAACTATGGCTACACCTTC
CASRPLTGDPNYGYTF
>TRBV9|NA|TRBJ2-2|NA
TGTGCCAGCAGCCCGGGGACATCACAGCTGTTTTTT
CASSPGTSQLFF
>TRBV10-3|NA|TRBJ2-5|TRBD1
TGTGCCATCAGTGCAACAGGGGTAACGGAGACTCAGTACTTC
CAISATGVTETQYF
>TRBV7-2|NA|TRBJ2-7|TRBD1
TGTGCCAGCAGCTCCACCGGGACAGGGTCAAGCGAGCAGTACTTC
CASSSTGTGSSEQYF
>TRBV24-1|NA|TRBJ2-1|TRBD1
TGTGCCACCGGGGACAGGGTCAATGAGCAGTTCTTC
CATGDRVNEQFF
>TRBV19|once|TRBJ1-6|NA
TGTGCCAGTAGTTTAGTGACACCCCTCCACTTT
CASSLVTPLHF
>TRBV7-9|once|TRBJ1-2|NA
TGTGCCAGCAGATGGAGGGCTAACTATGGCTACACCTTC
CASRWRANYGYTF
>TRBV7-9|many|TRBJ2-7|TRBD2
TGTGCCAGCAGCTCAAGCGGGAACAAAAACTTCTACGAGCAGTACTTC
CASSSSGNKNFYEQYF
>TRBV2|NA|TRBJ2-7|NA
TGTGCTAGAGAAAGGCGGACGAGCTCCTACGAGCAGTACTTC
CARERRTSSYEQYF
>TRBV5-1|NA|TRBJ2-7|NA
TGCGCCAGCAGCGCTAGGAACTCCTACGAGCAGTACTTC
CASSARNSYEQYF
>TRBV10-2|NA|TRBJ2-1|TRBD2
TGCGCCAGCAGGCCGGATGCTAGCGGGAGGAATGAGCAGTTCTTC
CASRPDASGRNEQFF
>TRBV7-9|many|TRBJ2-5|NA
TGTGCCAGCAGCTTATCCCCAGGTTGGAAGACCCAGTACTTC
CASSLSPGWKTQYF
>TRBV10-3|NA|TRBJ2-7|TRBD2
TGTGCCATCAGTGAGTCGCGGGGGGCCTACGAGCAGTACTTC
CAISESRGAYEQYF
>TRBV2|NA|TRBJ2-5|TRBD1
TGTGCCAGCGGAGCAGGGGGCATGGAGACCCAGTACTTC
CASGAGGMETQYF